The 3 T cell receptor beta chains given below trace back to one sample, sequenced in a study of vaccination and CD4 T cells after COVID-19. The Oncomine TCR Beta short-read assay was applied to DNA of cultured CD4+ T cells. TCRdb recomputed calls from the PCR reads with MiXCR, one row per CDR3 protein. The sample gives over 11,000 distinct CDR3 sequences, about 56% of which show up once; approximately 8.4% is in the top ten. Noted treatment: approximately 10-day PBMC culture with coronavirus spike peptide pools or control peptides (ViraFEST assay). What these receptors recognize is not known. The sequencing here drew on CD4+ T cells from blood, cultured in vitro, taken before SARS-CoV-2 vaccination. The receptors come from a human donor who had recovered from COVID-19.

This chain joins TRBV6-9 and TRBJ1-5, with a tentative D call TRBD1 (6 bases). The germline CDR1 and CDR2 sequences are MNHGY and SVAAGI. The V end lost 3 bases, the J end lost 2 bases, and 8 bases lay between the germline ends. This CDR3 is built from 14 residues. The CDR3 DNA is TGTGCCAGCAGTTACCGACAGGGCAATCAGCCCCAGCATTTT. Its protein is CASSYRQGNQPQHF.

The V gene is TRBV27, the J gene TRBJ2-4, with 8 bases identical to TRBD1. CDR1 and CDR2 from the germline V gene are MNHEY and SMNVEV (reference sequence). This CDR3 is built from 17 residues. J was trimmed by 0 bases and V by 6 bases; bases with no gene match: 10. The CDR3 reads CASRTSTGVLAKNIQYF. CDR3 in DNA: TGTGCCAGCAGAACTTCGACAGGGGTGCTAGCCAAAAACATTCAGTACTTC.

V usage is TRBV6-5 and J usage is TRBJ2-7; D not resolved. CDR3 length: 17 amino acids. Germline CDR1 reads MNHEY; CDR2 reads SVGAGI. Trimming took off 3 bases at V and 2 bases at J, with 20 bases between the two ends. The chain's CDR3 is CASSYAHSSHQTYEQYF. CDR3 coding DNA: TGTGCCAGCAGTTATGCCCATAGCTCCCACCAAACCTACGAGCAGTACTTC.